The 13 T cell receptor beta chains presented below share a single source sample, sequenced in a study of blood T cell repertoires in COVID-19. Sequenced by immunoSEQ multiplex PCR; TCRdb stores in-frame clones only, minus some. Of roughly 180,000 clones listed, approximately 86% are singletons. The sample comprised peripheral blood. The receptors come from a woman at least 80 years old with active or convalescent COVID-19.

The V call is TRBV2, the J call TRBJ2-1; a weak D match, TRBD2 (6 bases). V was cut by 8 bases and J by 8 bases, with 22 bases left in between. Germline-derived CDR1 and CDR2 are SNHLY and FYNNEI. The CDR3 spans 15 residues. CDR3 sequence (DNA): TGTGCCAGCCGGAGAGGGGACTCCTTAATCGATGAGCAGTTCTTC. This encodes CASRRGDSLIDEQFF.

The chain uses TRBV18 and TRBJ2-7, with 7 positions matching TRBD2. Per germline, CDR1 KGHSH and CDR2 LQKENI. Losses at the gene ends were 3 bases for V and 3 bases for J; bases not matched to a gene: 5. The CDR3 sequence is 14 residues long. CDR3 loop: CASSPPGLLYEQYF. Here the CDR3 DNA reads TGTGCCAGCTCACCTCCGGGACTACTCTACGAGCAGTACTTC. Full variable domain (remainder filled in from reference TRBV18 and TRBJ2-7): NAGVMQNPRHLVRRRGQEARLRCSPMKGHSHVYWYRQLPEEGLKFMVYLQKENIIDESGMPKERFSAEFPKEGPSILRIQQVVRGDSAAYFCASSPPGLLYEQYFGPGTRLTVT.

This clone came up once. The chain has TRBV3-1 (or the pseudogene TRBV3-2) and TRBJ2-7, with 8 bases fitting TRBD2. This CDR3 has 15 residues. Losses at the gene ends were 1 base for V and 4 bases for J; bases not matched to a gene: 6. The germline V gene encodes CDR1 LGHDT and CDR2 YNNKEL (reference sequence). The CDR3, as DNA: TGTGCCAGCAGCCAAGGTGCGGGAGGTGGTTACGAGCAGTACTTC. Protein: CASSQGAGGGYEQYF.

The J gene is TRBJ2-1, the V gene TRBV29-1, with D perhaps TRBD2 (5 bases). CDR1 SQVTM and CDR2 ANQGSEA come from the germline V gene. The length of the CDR3 is 13 residues. Trimming took 7 bases from V and 7 from J, leaving 17 bases between them. The CDR3 protein is CSGRPSIGNEQFF. The CDR3 coding sequence is TGCAGCGGGAGGCCCAGTATAGGGAATGAGCAGTTCTTC.

The chain uses TRBV18 and TRBJ1-1; D unclear. Per the germline V gene, CDR1 is KGHSH and CDR2 is LQKENI. V was pared by 2 bases and J by 0 bases, with 10 bases between. This CDR3 is 15 amino acids long. The CDR3 DNA follows: TGTGCCAGCTCACCAACAGCCCTTATGAACACTGAAGCTTTCTTT. It translates to CASSPTALMNTEAFF.

This rearrangement joins TRBV30 to TRBJ1-5; D unresolved. The V end was cut by 1 base, the J end by 3 bases, with 7 bases between. CDR3 size: 13 residues. Germline lookup yields CDR1 GTSNPN and CDR2 SVGIG (reference sequence). The CDR3 coding sequence is TGTGCCTGGAGTGAACAGCCCAATCAGCCCCAGCATTTT. Translated, it gives CAWSEQPNQPQHF. The variable domain in full, completed from reference TRBV30 and TRBJ1-5, reads SQTIHQWPATLVQPVGSPLSLECTVEGTSNPNLYWYRQAAGRGLQLLFYSVGIGQISSEVPQNLSASRPQDRQFILSSKKLLLSDSGFYLCAWSEQPNQPQHFGDGTRLSIL.

The chain recombines TRBV28 with TRBJ1-1; TRBD1 is a possible D gene (6 bases). The CDR3 spans 15 residues. The germline V gene has CDR1 MDHEN and CDR2 SYDVKM. Trimming removed 4 bases from V and 0 bases from J, with 12 bases in between. The CDR3: CASSSQGSMNTEAFF. The CDR3 coding sequence is TGTGCCAGCAGTTCTCAGGGGAGTATGAACACTGAAGCTTTCTTT.

This chain joins TRBV5-1 and TRBJ1-3; 9 nucleotides agree with TRBD1. J lost 4 bases, V lost 2 bases, and 1 base had no gene match. Germline CDR1 SGHRS, CDR2 YFSETQ. The CDR3 length is 14 residues. CDR3 in amino acids: CASSFGTGGNTIYF. The DNA for the CDR3 is TGCGCCAGCAGCTTCGGGACAGGGGGAAACACCATATATTTT.

This clone was seen only a few times. The genes are TRBV28 and TRBJ1-1; a weak D match, TRBD1 (6 bases). Germline CDR1 MDHEN, CDR2 SYDVKM. Trimming removed 8 bases from V and 4 bases from J, with 11 bases in between. This CDR3 is built from 12 residues. The CDR3 bases are TGTGCCAGCGGGGGACACTCCACTGAAGCTTTCTTT. This sequence encodes CASGGHSTEAFF.

The chain is built from TRBV5-4 and TRBJ2-1, with 8 positions matching TRBD2. Unmatched junction bases numbered 7, after V lost 4 bases and J lost 4 bases. CDR3 length: 15 residues. In germline, CDR1 is SGHNT, CDR2 YYREEE (reference sequence). CDR3 loop: CASSRTSGLYNEQFF. The DNA of the CDR3 is TGTGCCAGCAGCCGTACTAGCGGCCTTTACAATGAGCAGTTCTTC.

The rearrangement links TRBV19 to TRBJ1-1, with a tentative D call TRBD1 (6 bases). Trimming cost V 8 bases and J 1 base, with 8 bases left between them. The CDR3 length is 12 residues. Per germline, CDR1 LNHDA and CDR2 SQIVND (reference sequence). CDR3 in amino acids: CASADRNTEAFF. CDR3 nucleotide sequence: TGTGCCAGTGCGGACAGGAACACTGAAGCTTTCTTT.

The chain combines TRBV3-1 (or the pseudogene TRBV3-2) with TRBJ2-2; D perhaps matches TRBD2 (5 bases). Germline assignment: CDR1 LGHDT and CDR2 YNNKEL (reference sequence). The CDR3 runs 17 residues. V was cut by 1 base and J by 6 bases, with 18 bases left in between. For the CDR3, the DNA is TGTGCCAGCAGCCAAGGTTTTGGTTTCGGAGCGGCCGGGGAGCTGTTTTTT. Amino acids: CASSQGFGFGAAGELFF.

This rearrangement joins TRBV6-1 to TRBJ1-1; 7 bases agree with TRBD1. CDR3 length: 14 amino acids. The germline V gene has CDR1 MNHNS and CDR2 SASEGT. The junction had 5 bases not matched to a gene; V was cut back by 1 base and J by 6 bases. The CDR3 region has the DNA TGTGCCAGCAGTGAAGTAATTCAGGGGGCTGAAGCTTTCTTT. Translated, it gives CASSEVIQGAEAFF.